This T cell receptor (beta chain) emerged from a study of blood T cell repertoires in COVID-19. At the level of the study: Acute and convalescent COVID-19 samples came from the United States, Italy and Spain. T cells, B-cell-depleted T cells, or PBMCs provided the cDNA or gDNA that served as material.

Original analysis: By means of reference gene primer amplification, nucleated cell counts were estimated. Generated by immunoSEQ multiplex PCR, the TCRdb table keeps only in-frame clones and is missing some. That table gives V, J and clone size, and the DNA gave D and trimming. The table lists about 480,000 clones, nearly 90% of them singletons. Germline CDR1 reads SGHAT; CDR2 reads FQNNGV. The CDR3 totals 15 residues. Trimming removed 4 bases at V and 7 bases at J, with 20 bases between. The sequence derives from a man aged 18 to 30 with COVID-19, enrolled during active disease. The sample consisted of peripheral blood. V gene TRBV11-2 combines with J gene TRBJ2-7, with a weak D call TRBD2 (6 bases). In DNA form, the CDR3 reads TGTGCCAGCAGCTCCCCGACAGCGAGCGCGGGGGAGCAGTACTTC. It translates to CASSSPTASAGEQYF.